The entry below gives a single TCR beta chain sequence along with its context. This entry belongs to a study of Ad26.COV2.S vaccination and SARS-CoV-2 variants. Across the study: The donor participated in the COV1001 trial, in its Ad26.COV2.S arm.

V was trimmed by 1 base and J by 2 bases, leaving 14 bases between them. Germline V gene lookup returns CDR1 SEHNR and CDR2 FQNEAQ (reference sequence). This CDR3 is built from 16 residues. The sample's treatment: around 19 received Ad26.COV2.S at low or high dose, single or two shots; a few received placebo; per-sample allocation not given. After the first vaccine or placebo injection, samples were drawn on day 63. Clones were read by immunoSEQ multiplex PCR, and TCRdb kept only the in-frame ones, dropping some. The data show about 350,000 clones, with about 85% seen just once and 6.4% held by the top ten.

The rearrangement links TRBV7-9 to TRBJ2-5; D is perhaps TRBD2 (5 bases). Specimen: peripheral blood, collected in a trial of Ad26.COV2.S vaccine versus placebo. The source of this sequence is a person between 18 and 65 years old who received the Ad26.COV2.S COVID-19 vaccine or a placebo. The CDR3 loop reads CASSLGFSDTQETQYF. The CDR3 DNA is TGTGCCAGCAGCTTAGGGTTTAGCGATACACAAGAGACCCAGTACTTC.